This TCR beta chain was obtained from a study of cytomegalovirus exposure and HLA in healthy donors. Broader study findings: It was shown in a later analysis that HLA-associated TCR beta chains were more clonally expanded than other, equally common chains. Owing to their indistinguishability, certain V segments, notably TRBV6-2 and TRBV6-3, were excluded. Later analysis identified a missense DCLRE1C variant that was linked to TCR beta V- and J-gene trimming.

Trimming removed 6 bases from V and 2 bases from J, with 10 bases in between. The length of the CDR3 is 13 residues. In germline, CDR1 is MNHNY, CDR2 SVGAGI (reference sequence). Details on this clone: Its antigen is undetermined.

In the PCR, 60 Vbeta and 13 Jbeta primers were used. The table came from immunoSEQ multiplex PCR; TCRdb's copy has only in-frame clones and leaves some out. The data show 150,000 to 200,000 clones, about four fifths seen once. The chain employs TRBV6-6 and TRBJ1-2, with TRBD1 as a possible D gene (6 bases). This TCR was recovered from a woman aged 25-40 years in good health and CMV-seropositive. The source material was PBMCs. The DNA of the CDR3 is TGTGCCAGCAGACCGCAGGGGAACTATGGCTACACCTTC. It is translated as CASRPQGNYGYTF.